This entry lists 10 T cell receptor beta chains sequenced from one sample in a study of human T cells and chemical hapten exposure. Specified time point: patch test 2, 6 weeks after DPC sensitization. As to treatment: therapeutic diphenylcyclopropenone sensitization with weekly scalp DPC. Via MiXCR, TCRdb re-called the RACE reads, giving one row per CDR3 protein. The profile shows more than 90,000 distinct CDR3 sequences, roughly 11% of them singletons. The sample was whole blood, taken in connection with sensitization to the hapten diphenylcyclopropenone (DPC). The receptors stem from a middle-aged woman with alopecia areata. Some clones in this sample may be carry-over from other donors' samples.

This clonotype was seen repeatedly, ten times or more. The J gene is TRBJ1-1, the V gene TRBV11-1; D is undetermined. Trimming stripped 8 bases from V and 5 bases from J, with 18 bases between. This CDR3 is 14 amino acids long. Germline V gives CDR1 SGHAT, CDR2 FQDESV (reference sequence). The CDR3: CASPGPAAVTEAFF. The CDR3 DNA sequence: TGTGCCAGCCCCGGTCCGGCGGCGGTAACTGAAGCTTTCTTT.

This clonotype was seen many times. The chain recombines TRBV10-2 with TRBJ2-3; TRBD2 matches 10 bases. The CDR3 sequence is 14 residues long. Germline assignment: CDR1 WSHSY and CDR2 SAAADI. J was trimmed by 6 bases and V by 7 bases; bases with no gene match: 7. In DNA form, the CDR3 reads TGCGCCAGCATTGGGCTAGCGGGAGACGATACGCAGTATTTT. Translating gives CASIGLAGDDTQYF.

This rearrangement joins TRBV27 to TRBJ1-6; D remains unclear. Per the germline V gene, CDR1 is MNHEY and CDR2 is SMNVEV (reference sequence). V lost 2 bases, J lost 0 bases, and 14 bases lay in between. CDR3 length equals 18 residues. The CDR3 spells CASSLVSGWSSYNSPLHF. For the CDR3, the DNA is TGTGCCAGCAGTTTAGTGTCTGGGTGGAGCTCCTATAATTCACCCCTCCACTTT.

This clonotype was detected many times. The gene calls are TRBV11-2 and TRBJ2-7, with D perhaps TRBD1 or TRBD2 (5 bases each). The CDR3 contains 14 residues. V lost 4 bases, J lost 3 bases, and 13 bases lay in between. Germline assignment: CDR1 SGHAT and CDR2 FQNNGV. CDR3 residues: CASSSAGTSYEQYF. As DNA, the CDR3 is TGTGCCAGCAGCTCCGCCGGGACCAGCTACGAGCAGTACTTC.

Many counts were recorded for this clonotype. The chain's CDR3 is CASSYLAREGETQYF. CDR3 nucleotide sequence: TGTGCCAGCAGTTACTTGGCAAGGGAGGGAGAGACCCAGTACTTC. This chain joins TRBV6-5 and TRBJ2-5; 7 nucleotides agree with TRBD2. The CDR3 consists of 15 residues. The trim removed 1 base at V and 4 bases at J, leaving 6 bases unmatched. Germline V CDR1 and CDR2: MNHEY, SVGAGI.

Ten or more counts support this clonotype. V usage is TRBV4-2 and J usage is TRBJ1-2; perhaps TRBD1 as D (6 bases). Germline V gene sequence: CDR1 LGHNA, CDR2 YNFKEQ. The CDR3 loop spans 16 amino acids. The V end lost 1 base, the J end lost 0 bases, and 12 bases lay between the germline ends. CDR3 nucleotide sequence: TGTGCCAGCAGCCAAGGACAGGTGCCGACTAACTATGGCTACACCTTC. Amino acid sequence: CASSQGQVPTNYGYTF.

This clonotype has only a few counts. This chain connects TRBV6-5 to TRBJ1-6, with D tentatively TRBD1 (5 bases). Germline V gene data show CDR1 as MNHEY and CDR2 as SVGAGI. Between the trimmed V and J ends, which lost 6 bases and 5 bases, there was a span of 17 bases. The length of the CDR3 is 16 residues. The CDR3: CASRDRPGPNNSPLHF. CDR3 bases: TGTGCCAGCAGGGACCGGCCGGGACCGAATAATTCACCCCTCCACTTT.

This chain joins TRBV2 and TRBJ2-7, with D possibly matching TRBD2 (6 bases). Deletions cut 3 bases from V and 2 bases from J, with 14 bases between. Per germline, CDR1 SNHLY and CDR2 FYNNEI. This CDR3 is built from 15 residues. CDR3 DNA sequence: TGTGCCAGCAGTGATATCACTAGCCCGACCTACGAGCAGTACTTC. Amino acid sequence: CASSDITSPTYEQYF.

J is TRBJ2-1 and V is TRBV5-1; TRBD2 matches 12 bases. The V and J ends lost 4 bases and 4 bases, in that order; junction bases with no gene match: 6. The CDR3 loop spans 16 amino acids. Germline assignment: CDR1 SGHRS and CDR2 YFSETQ. CDR3 sequence (DNA): TGCGCCAGCAGCCTGCGGACTAGCGGGACTTACAATGAGCAGTTCTTC. It specifies CASSLRTSGTYNEQFF. Full variable domain (outside the CDR3, taken from reference TRBV5-1 and TRBJ2-1): KAGVTQTPRYLIKTRGQQVTLSCSPISGHRSVSWYQQTPGQGLQFLFEYFSETQRNKGNFPGRFSGRQFSNSRSEMNVSTLELGDSALYLCASSLRTSGTYNEQFFGPGTRLTVL.

This clonotype has at least ten counts. This chain joins TRBV11-3 and TRBJ2-3, with D possibly TRBD2 on 5 matching bases. V lost 3 bases to trimming and J lost 1 base, with 11 bases between them. Germline lookup yields CDR1 SGHNT and CDR2 YENEEA. The CDR3 consists of 15 residues. The chain's CDR3 is CASSFSLGGTDTQYF. The CDR3, as DNA: TGTGCCAGCAGCTTCTCTCTCGGGGGCACAGATACGCAGTATTTT. Supplemented by reference TRBV11-3 and TRBJ2-3, the full variable domain reads EAGVVQSPRYKIIEKKQPVAFWCNPISGHNTLYWYLQNLGQGPELLIRYENEEAVDDSQLPKDRFSAERLKGVDSTLKIQPAELGDSAVYLCASSFSLGGTDTQYFGPGTRLTVL.